This TCR beta chain was observed in a study of blood T cells in healthy people across ages. This clonotype has a handful of counts. Germline V CDR1 and CDR2: ENHRY, SYGVKD. The CDR3 totals 14 residues. V trimming: 8 bases; J trimming: 4 bases; junction bases outside the gene matches: 7. Together with a sample-barcoded 5' primer, a J-beta primer mix was included in a second PCR lasting roughly 7 to 11 cycles. TCRdb processed the 5' RACE reads anew with MiXCR; each CDR3 protein has one entry. Of about 1.8 million distinct CDR3 sequences listed, roughly 49% are singletons. The sequence was collected from a woman aged 40 to 49 in good health. This sequence joins TRBV10-3 and TRBJ1-1; 10 bases are a match to TRBD1. The sequencing sample was made of blood. This chain's CDR3 is CAIGATGGFTEAFF. The DNA of the CDR3 is TGTGCCATCGGGGCGACAGGGGGCTTCACTGAAGCTTTCTTT.